This T cell receptor beta chain is from a study of T-cell reconstitution after alpha-beta-depleted transplantation in children. Unique molecular identifiers were incorporated into the prepared TCRbeta library. MiXCR, applied by TCRdb to the PCR reads, yields one record per CDR3 protein. Among about 110,000 distinct CDR3 sequences listed, 10% were seen once. CDR3 size: 16 residues. CDR1 is LNHNV and CDR2 is YYDKDF in the germline V gene (reference sequence). Trimming cost V 3 bases and J 5 bases; bases outside gene matches: 6. This clonotype has at least ten counts. This sample comprised PBMCs from the stem cell graft donor, obtained from the stem cell graft. This TCR came from a human donor who donated a stem cell graft to a child with acute lymphoblastic leukemia. The chain employs TRBV15 and TRBJ2-2; TRBD1 matches at 10 bases. The CDR3 DNA reads as TGTGCCACCAGCAGGGAAAGACAGGGGGCGACCGGGGAGCTGTTTTTT. Protein: CATSRERQGATGELFF.